These T cell receptor beta chains were read from a single sample in a study of shared clonotypes between healthy human individuals. The repertoire was sequenced with immunoSEQ multiplex PCR; TCRdb's copy has only in-frame clones and lacks some. The sample holds about 1.1 million clones, about 72% seen once. Sample: memory CD4+ T cells from PBMCs. These receptors all stem from a man aged 18 to 35 in good health. Some clones in this sample may be carry-over from other donors' samples. CDR3s leave out the opening cysteine and the closing phenylalanine or tryptophan.

j_gene	v_gene	CDR3aa
TRBJ1-4	TRBV28	AAGTRGNRREKLF
TRBJ2-5	TRBV6-5	ASSPPSRRETQY
TRBJ2-7	TRBV28	ASTAGSYEQY
TRBJ2-7	TRBV5-1	ASSHSGRANYEQY
TRBJ2-1	TRBV7-9	ASSGTSGRASEQF
TRBJ2-7	TRBV7-2	ASSSYTGLGEQY
TRBJ2-1	TRBV10-3	AISARTSLNEQF
TRBJ1-3	TRBV7-2	ASSLVGTNSGNTIY
TRBJ1-1	TRBV28	ASIGWENTEAF
TRBJ2-7	TRBV5-4	ASSTGTSRQY
TRBJ1-1	TRBV5-1	ASSSRDRGTEAF
TRBJ1-5	TRBV7-2	ASSLVGQGNQPQH
TRBJ2-5	TRBV9	ASSVAGVTEQETQY
TRBJ2-2	TRBV28	ASSFWDRGAGELF
TRBJ2-7	TRBV5-4	ASSSPLKYEQY
TRBJ2-7	TRBV23-1	ASSRSEVTYEQY
TRBJ1-4	TRBV9	ASSVFGSEGEKLF
TRBJ1-1	TRBV5-1	ASSLVRGAGTEAF
TRBJ2-1	TRBV5-1	ASSRAEMDPMF
TRBJ2-3	TRBV20-1	SASPGDTQY
TRBJ1-5	TRBV28	AGNRWRGSNQPQH
TRBJ2-2	TRBV7-9	ASRGDSPTGELF
TRBJ2-1	TRBV30	AWSTSTSGRQF
TRBJ1-5	TRBV2	ASSGTGGQPQH
TRBJ2-1	TRBV15	ATSIHTDEQF
TRBJ2-3	TRBV6-6	ASSYSAPTDTQY
TRBJ1-3	TRBV4-3	ASSQDLRGDTVY
TRBJ2-7	TRBV6-5	ASRAGTGSYEQY
TRBJ2-1	TRBV9	ASSPKGEQF
TRBJ2-1	TRBV27	ASSFRSGRAGEQF
TRBJ1-2	TRBV7-8	ASSQRNPRGLLGYT
TRBJ2-3	TRBV18	ASSPNPSGSTDTQY
TRBJ2-1	TRBV15	ATAQGVAYNEQF
TRBJ1-1	TRBV29-1	SVDGVPEAF
TRBJ2-7	TRBV5-6	ASSPGLAGYKQY
TRBJ2-7	TRBV29-1	SVGTSGRNEQY
TRBJ2-2	TRBV5-1	ASSLRDVTGELF
TRBJ2-3	TRBV7-3	ASSLQGAWTDTQY
TRBJ1-5	TRBV4-1	ASSQDLTFHQPQH
TRBJ2-7	TRBV21-1	ASSKVAGTYEQY
TRBJ2-3	TRBV5-4	ASSLGQGGADTQY
TRBJ1-4	TRBV30	ASQGQLNEKLF
TRBJ1-2	TRBV27	ASSFRDPRRGYT
TRBJ2-5	TRBV20-1	STGEETQY
TRBJ2-5	TRBV7-8	ASSSQETQY
TRBJ2-5	TRBV7-8	ASSLAGKETQY
TRBJ1-2	TRBV11-2	ASSYTGLYGYT
TRBJ1-5	TRBV5-4	ASSLAPQQPQH
TRBJ1-3	TRBV9	ASSDGGGNGNTIY
TRBJ2-7	TRBV23-1	ASSLETGGPDEQY